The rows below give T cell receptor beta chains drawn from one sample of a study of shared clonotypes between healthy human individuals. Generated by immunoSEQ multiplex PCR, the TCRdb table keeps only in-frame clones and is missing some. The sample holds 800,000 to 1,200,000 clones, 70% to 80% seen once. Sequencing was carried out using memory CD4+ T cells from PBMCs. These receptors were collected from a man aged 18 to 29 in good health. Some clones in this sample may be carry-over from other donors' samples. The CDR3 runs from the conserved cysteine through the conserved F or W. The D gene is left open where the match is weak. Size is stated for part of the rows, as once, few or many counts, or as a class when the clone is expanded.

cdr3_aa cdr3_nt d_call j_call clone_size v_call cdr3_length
CASSENQGLYGYTF TGTGCCAGCAGCGAAAATCAGGGACTCTATGGCTACACCTTC NA TRBJ1-2 NA TRBV7-8 14
CASSPPASGRSSSYEQYF TGTGCCAGCAGTCCCCCGGCTAGCGGGAGGTCGAGCTCCTACGAGCAGTACTTC TRBD2 TRBJ2-7 many TRBV27 18
CASSREGGEQYF TGTGCCAGCAGCCGAGAGGGTGGGGAGCAGTACTTC NA TRBJ2-7 NA TRBV21-1 12
CATLEGGGGNTIYF TGTGCCACTCTGGAGGGGGGAGGTGGAAACACCATATATTTT NA TRBJ1-3 NA TRBV15 14
CASSPLGVNTEAFF TGTGCCAGCAGCCCCTTAGGAGTGAACACTGAAGCTTTCTTT NA TRBJ1-1 NA TRBV5-4 14
CASSKNPLNYGYTF TGTGCCAGCAGTAAAAACCCTCTTAACTATGGCTACACCTTC NA TRBJ1-2 NA TRBV27 14
CASSQGQGVGETQYF TGCGCCAGCAGCCAAGGACAGGGGGTTGGAGAGACCCAGTACTTC TRBD1 TRBJ2-5 NA TRBV4-1 15
CASSHSGILAPQETQYF TGTGCCAGCAGCCATTCCGGAATACTAGCGCCTCAAGAGACCCAGTACTTC TRBD2 TRBJ2-5 NA TRBV5-6 17
CASSVPGLAGAWETQYF TGTGCCAGCAGCGTGCCGGGACTAGCGGGAGCCTGGGAGACCCAGTACTTC TRBD2 TRBJ2-5 NA TRBV5-6 17
CASSLSGTNGGNYGYTF TGTGCCAGCAGCTTATCCGGGACAAACGGAGGGAACTATGGCTACACCTTC NA TRBJ1-2 NA TRBV7-2 17
CSVRIQGNTEAFF TGCAGCGTCCGGATCCAGGGTAACACTGAAGCTTTCTTT NA TRBJ1-1 many TRBV29-1 13
CASSLKKDEQYF TGTGCCAGCAGTTTGAAAAAGGACGAGCAGTACTTC NA TRBJ2-7 NA TRBV28 12
CASSEATRTQYF TGTGCCAGCAGTGAAGCGACCCGTACGCAGTATTTT NA TRBJ2-3 NA TRBV6-1 12
CSVSGSLSYNEQFF TGCAGCGTTAGCGGGAGTCTCTCCTACAATGAGCAGTTCTTC TRBD2 TRBJ2-1 few TRBV29-1 14
CASSVGPSTSGRQFF TGCGCCAGCAGCGTCGGACCTTCGACTAGCGGGAGGCAGTTCTTC TRBD2 TRBJ2-1 few TRBV5-1 15
CASSSPGGSGRAYEQYF TGTGCCAGCAGTTCTCCCGGGGGAAGCGGGCGGGCCTACGAGCAGTACTTC NA TRBJ2-7 NA TRBV28 17
CASTSVLDSGGGNEQFF TGCGCCAGCACCAGTGTTTTGGACTCCGGAGGTGGGAATGAGCAGTTCTTC NA TRBJ2-1 NA TRBV5-1 17
CASEGSLNTQYF TGCGCCAGTGAAGGCAGTTTGAATACGCAGTATTTT NA TRBJ2-3 NA TRBV5-1 12
CAWSVQSGTDTQYF TGTGCCTGGAGTGTACAGTCCGGCACAGATACGCAGTATTTT NA TRBJ2-3 NA TRBV30 14
CASSVRDGQETQYF TGTGCCAGCAGCGTCCGGGACGGCCAAGAGACCCAGTACTTC NA TRBJ2-5 NA TRBV9 14